The clone carrying this TCR beta chain was seen at least ten times. This record belongs to a study of T cell repertoires in cytomegalovirus infection. Study-level information: Indicated by public TCR beta signatures were CMV infection and matching HLA type.

CDR1 is MDHEN and CDR2 is SYDVKM in the germline V gene. Trimming removed 3 bases from V and 7 bases from J; junction bases left unmatched: 11. CDR3 length equals 16 residues. TCRdb used MiXCR to reprocess the reads, holding one entry per CDR3 protein. The sample records approximately 500,000 distinct CDR3 sequences, approximately 15% being singletons. The chain joins TRBV28 to TRBJ1-5; TRBD1 matches at 8 bases. The sequenced material came from CD8+ T cells from PBMCs. The source of this sequence is a human donor in good health (CMV status not recorded). Some clones in this sample may be carry-over from other donors' samples. CDR3: CASSFNRQGARQPQHF. The CDR3 region has the DNA TGTGCCAGCAGTTTTAACCGGCAGGGGGCAAGGCAGCCCCAGCATTTT. Full variable domain (rest looked up from reference TRBV28 and TRBJ1-5): DVKVTQSSRYLVKRTGEKVFLECVQDMDHENMFWYRQDPGLGLRLIYFSYDVKMKEKGDIPEGYSVSREKKERFSLILESASTNQTSMYLCASSFNRQGARQPQHFGDGTRLSIL.